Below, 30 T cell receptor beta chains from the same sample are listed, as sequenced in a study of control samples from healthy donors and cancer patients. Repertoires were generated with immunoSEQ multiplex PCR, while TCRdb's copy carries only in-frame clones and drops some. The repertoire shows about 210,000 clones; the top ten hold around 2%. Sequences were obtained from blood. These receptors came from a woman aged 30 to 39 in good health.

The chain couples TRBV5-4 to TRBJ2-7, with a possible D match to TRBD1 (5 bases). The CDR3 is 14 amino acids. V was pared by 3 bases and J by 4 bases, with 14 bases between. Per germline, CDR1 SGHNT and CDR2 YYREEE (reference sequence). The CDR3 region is CASSSRATEYEQYF. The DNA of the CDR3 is TGTGCCAGCAGCTCCAGGGCAACCGAGTACGAGCAGTACTTC.

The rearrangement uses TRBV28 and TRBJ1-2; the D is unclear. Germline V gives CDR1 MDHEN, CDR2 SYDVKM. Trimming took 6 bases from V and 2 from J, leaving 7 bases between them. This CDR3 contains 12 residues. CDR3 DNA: TGTGCCAGCAGATCGGGGAACTATGGCTACACCTTC. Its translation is CASRSGNYGYTF.

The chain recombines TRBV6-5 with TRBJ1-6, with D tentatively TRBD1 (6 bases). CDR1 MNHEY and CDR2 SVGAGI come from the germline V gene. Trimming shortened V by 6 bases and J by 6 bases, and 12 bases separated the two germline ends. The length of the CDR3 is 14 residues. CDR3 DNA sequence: TGTGCCAGCAGACCGACAGGATTTAATTCACCCCTCCACTTT. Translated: CASRPTGFNSPLHF.

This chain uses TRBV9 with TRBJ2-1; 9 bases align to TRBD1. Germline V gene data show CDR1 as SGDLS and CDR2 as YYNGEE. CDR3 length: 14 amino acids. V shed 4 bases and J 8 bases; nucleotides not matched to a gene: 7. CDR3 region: CASSPWDREHEQFF. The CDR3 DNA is TGTGCCAGCAGCCCCTGGGACAGGGAACATGAGCAGTTCTTC.

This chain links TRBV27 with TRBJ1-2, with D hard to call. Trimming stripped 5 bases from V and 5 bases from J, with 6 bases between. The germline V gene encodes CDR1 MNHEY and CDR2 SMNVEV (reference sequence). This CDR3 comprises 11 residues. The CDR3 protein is CASSQVYGYTF. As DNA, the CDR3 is TGTGCCAGCAGTCAGGTTTATGGCTACACCTTC.

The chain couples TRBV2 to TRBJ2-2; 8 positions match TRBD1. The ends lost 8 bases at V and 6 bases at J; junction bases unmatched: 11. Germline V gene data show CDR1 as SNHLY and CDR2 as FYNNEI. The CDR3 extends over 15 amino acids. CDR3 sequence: CASGGRTGWAGELFF. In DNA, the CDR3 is TGTGCCAGCGGGGGGAGGACAGGGTGGGCCGGGGAGCTGTTTTTT.

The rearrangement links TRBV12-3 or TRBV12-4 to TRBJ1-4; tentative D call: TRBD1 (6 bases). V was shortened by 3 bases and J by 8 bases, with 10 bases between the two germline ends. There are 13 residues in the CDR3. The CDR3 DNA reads TGTGCCAGCAGTTTTGGGGGCCGCGAAAAACTGTTTTTT. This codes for CASSFGGREKLFF.

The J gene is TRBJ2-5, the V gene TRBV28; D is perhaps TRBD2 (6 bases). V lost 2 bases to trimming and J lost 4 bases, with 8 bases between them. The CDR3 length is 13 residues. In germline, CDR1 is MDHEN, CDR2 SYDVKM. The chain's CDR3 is CASSLAGSETQYF. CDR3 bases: TGTGCCAGCAGTTTAGCGGGGTCAGAGACCCAGTACTTC. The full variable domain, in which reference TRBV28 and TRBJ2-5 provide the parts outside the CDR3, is DVKVTQSSRYLVKRTGEKVFLECVQDMDHENMFWYRQDPGLGLRLIYFSYDVKMKEKGDIPEGYSVSREKKERFSLILESASTNQTSMYLCASSLAGSETQYFGPGTRLLVL.

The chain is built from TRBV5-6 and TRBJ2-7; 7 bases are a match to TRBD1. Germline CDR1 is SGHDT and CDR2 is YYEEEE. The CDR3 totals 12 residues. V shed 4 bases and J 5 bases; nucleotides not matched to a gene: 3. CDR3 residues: CASSPTGNEQYF. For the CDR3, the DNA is TGTGCCAGCAGCCCGACAGGGAACGAGCAGTACTTC.

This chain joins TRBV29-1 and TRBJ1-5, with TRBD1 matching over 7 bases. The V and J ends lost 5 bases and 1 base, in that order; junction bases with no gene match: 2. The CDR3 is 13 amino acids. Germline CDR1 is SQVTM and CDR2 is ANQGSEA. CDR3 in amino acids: CSVRRGSNQPQHF. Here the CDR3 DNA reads TGCAGCGTTCGCAGGGGGAGCAATCAGCCCCAGCATTTT.

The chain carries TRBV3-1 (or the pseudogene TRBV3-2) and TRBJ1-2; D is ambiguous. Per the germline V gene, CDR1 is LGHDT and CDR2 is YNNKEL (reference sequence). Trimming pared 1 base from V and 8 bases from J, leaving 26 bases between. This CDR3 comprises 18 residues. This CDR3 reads CASSQGAGIVPVNSGYTF. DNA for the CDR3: TGTGCCAGCAGCCAAGGCGCTGGGATTGTCCCCGTGAACTCCGGCTACACCTTC.

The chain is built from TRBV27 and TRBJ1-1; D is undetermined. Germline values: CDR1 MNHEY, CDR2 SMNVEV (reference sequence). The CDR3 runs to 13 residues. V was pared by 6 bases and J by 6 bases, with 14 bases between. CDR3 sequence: CASSKFTGPEAFF. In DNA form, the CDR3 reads TGTGCCAGCAGCAAGTTCACGGGCCCTGAAGCTTTCTTT.

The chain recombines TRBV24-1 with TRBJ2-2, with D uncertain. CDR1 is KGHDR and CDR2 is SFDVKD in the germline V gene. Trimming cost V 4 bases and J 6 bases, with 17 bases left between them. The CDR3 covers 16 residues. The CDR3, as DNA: TGTGCCACCAGTGACCCGGACCAAATTTCGCCCGGGGAGCTGTTTTTT. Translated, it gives CATSDPDQISPGELFF.

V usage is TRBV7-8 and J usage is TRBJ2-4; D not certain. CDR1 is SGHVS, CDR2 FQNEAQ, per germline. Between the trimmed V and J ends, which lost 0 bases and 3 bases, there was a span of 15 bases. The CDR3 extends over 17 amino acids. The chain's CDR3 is CASSLARVGYDKNIQYF. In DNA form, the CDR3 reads TGTGCCAGCAGCTTAGCTCGGGTAGGGTATGACAAAAACATTCAGTACTTC. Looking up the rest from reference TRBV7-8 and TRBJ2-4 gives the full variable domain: GAGVSQSPRYKVAKRGQDVALRCDPISGHVSLFWYQQALGQGPEFLTYFQNEAQLDKSGLPSDRFFAERPEGSVSTLKIQRTQQEDSAVYLCASSLARVGYDKNIQYFGAGTRLSVL.

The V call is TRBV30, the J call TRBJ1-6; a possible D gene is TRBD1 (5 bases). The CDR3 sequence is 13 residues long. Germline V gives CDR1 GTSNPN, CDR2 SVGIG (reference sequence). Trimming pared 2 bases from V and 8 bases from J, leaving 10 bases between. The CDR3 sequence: CAWSFRGDSPLHF. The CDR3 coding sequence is TGTGCCTGGAGTTTCCGGGGGGATTCACCCCTCCACTTT.

This CDR3 reads CASSLGYRNEQYF. The CDR3 DNA sequence: TGTGCCAGCAGCTTGGGATACAGGAACGAGCAGTACTTC. The V call is TRBV11-3, the J call TRBJ2-7; D is perhaps TRBD1 (5 bases). With 3 bases removed from V and 5 bases from J, the gap between germline ends came to 11 bases. Looked up from germline, CDR1 is SGHNT and CDR2 is YENEEA. The CDR3 runs to 13 residues.

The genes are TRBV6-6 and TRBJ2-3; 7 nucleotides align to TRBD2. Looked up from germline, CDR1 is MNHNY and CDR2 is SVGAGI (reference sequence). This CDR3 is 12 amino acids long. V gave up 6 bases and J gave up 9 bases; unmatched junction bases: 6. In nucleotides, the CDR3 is TGTGCCAGCAGACCCACCGGGGGGACGCAGTATTTT. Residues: CASRPTGGTQYF.

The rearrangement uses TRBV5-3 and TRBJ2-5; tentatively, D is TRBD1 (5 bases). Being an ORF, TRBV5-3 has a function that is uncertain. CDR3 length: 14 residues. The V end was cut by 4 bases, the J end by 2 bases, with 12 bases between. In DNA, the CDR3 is TGTGCCAGAAGCCGTGATACAGGTCAAGAGACCCAGTACTTC. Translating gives CARSRDTGQETQYF.

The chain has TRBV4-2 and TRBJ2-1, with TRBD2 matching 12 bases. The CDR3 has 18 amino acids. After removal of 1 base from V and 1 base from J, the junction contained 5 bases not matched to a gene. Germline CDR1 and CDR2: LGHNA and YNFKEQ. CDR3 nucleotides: TGTGCCAGCAGCCAAGGGACTAGCGGGGTCACTTCCTACAATGAGCAGTTCTTC. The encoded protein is CASSQGTSGVTSYNEQFF.

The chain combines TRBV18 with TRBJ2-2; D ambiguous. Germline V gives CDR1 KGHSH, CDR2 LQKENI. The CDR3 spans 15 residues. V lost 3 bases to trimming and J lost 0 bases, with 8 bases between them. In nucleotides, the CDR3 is TGTGCCAGCTCACCGAGGACGGCGAACACCGGGGAGCTGTTTTTT. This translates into CASSPRTANTGELFF.

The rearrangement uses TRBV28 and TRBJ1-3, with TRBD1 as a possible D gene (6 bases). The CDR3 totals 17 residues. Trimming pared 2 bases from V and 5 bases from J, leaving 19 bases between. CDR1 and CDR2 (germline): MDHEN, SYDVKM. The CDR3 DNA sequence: TGTGCCAGCAGTTTACCCCGTCCGGGGCAGGGGAGAAACACCATATATTTT. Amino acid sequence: CASSLPRPGQGRNTIYF.

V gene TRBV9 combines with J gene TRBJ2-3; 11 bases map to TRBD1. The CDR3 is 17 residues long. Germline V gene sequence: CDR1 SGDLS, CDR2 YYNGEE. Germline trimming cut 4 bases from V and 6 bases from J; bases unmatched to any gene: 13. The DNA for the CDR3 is TGTGCCAGCAGCCCGCGCGGGACAGGGGGTGTTCCGGATACGCAGTATTTT. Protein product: CASSPRGTGGVPDTQYF.

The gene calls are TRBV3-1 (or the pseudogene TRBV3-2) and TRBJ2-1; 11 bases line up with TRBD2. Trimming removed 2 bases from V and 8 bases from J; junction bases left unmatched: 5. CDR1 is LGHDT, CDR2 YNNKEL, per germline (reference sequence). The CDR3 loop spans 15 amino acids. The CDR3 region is CASSQSSGGPDEQFF. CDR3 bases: TGTGCCAGCAGCCAATCTAGCGGGGGGCCGGATGAGCAGTTCTTC.

The CDR3 DNA reads TGTGCCAGCAGGTACACCCCGACTTCCTACGAGCAGTACTTC. The encoded protein is CASRYTPTSYEQYF. This chain connects TRBV6-2 or TRBV6-3 to TRBJ2-7; D ambiguous. The CDR3 is 14 amino acids. Germline CDR1 is MNHEY and CDR2 is SVGEGT. The V end lost 6 bases, the J end lost 1 base, and 13 bases lay between the germline ends.

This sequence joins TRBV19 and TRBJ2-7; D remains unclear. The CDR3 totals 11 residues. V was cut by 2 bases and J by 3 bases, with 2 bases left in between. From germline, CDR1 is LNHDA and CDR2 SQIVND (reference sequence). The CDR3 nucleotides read TGTGCCAGTAGTATAAACTACGAGCAGTACTTC. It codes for CASSINYEQYF.

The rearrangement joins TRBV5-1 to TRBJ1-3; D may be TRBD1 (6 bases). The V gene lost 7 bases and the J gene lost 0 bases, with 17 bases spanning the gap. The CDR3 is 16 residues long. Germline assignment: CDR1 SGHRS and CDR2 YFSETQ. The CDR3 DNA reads TGCGCCAGCCGTAGGGGGGAACAACCCTCTGGAAACACCATATATTTT. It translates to CASRRGEQPSGNTIYF.

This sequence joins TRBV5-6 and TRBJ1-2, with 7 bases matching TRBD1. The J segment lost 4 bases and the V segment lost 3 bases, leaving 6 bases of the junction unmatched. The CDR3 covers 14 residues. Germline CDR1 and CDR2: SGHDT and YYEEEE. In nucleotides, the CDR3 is TGTGCCAGCAGCTCGGAACAGGGGTTCTATGGCTACACCTTC. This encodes CASSSEQGFYGYTF.

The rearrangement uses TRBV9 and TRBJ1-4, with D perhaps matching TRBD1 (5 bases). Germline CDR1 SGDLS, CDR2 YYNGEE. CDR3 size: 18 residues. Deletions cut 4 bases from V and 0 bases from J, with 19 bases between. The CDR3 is CASSRGDGGLATNEKLFF. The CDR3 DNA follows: TGTGCCAGCAGCAGAGGGGACGGAGGACTTGCAACTAATGAAAAACTGTTTTTT. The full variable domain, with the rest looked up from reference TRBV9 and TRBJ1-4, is DSGVTQTPKHLITATGQRVTLRCSPRSGDLSVYWYQQSLDQGLQFLIQYYNGEERAKGNILERFSAQQFPDLHSELNLSSLELGDSALYFCASSRGDGGLATNEKLFFGSGTQLSVL.

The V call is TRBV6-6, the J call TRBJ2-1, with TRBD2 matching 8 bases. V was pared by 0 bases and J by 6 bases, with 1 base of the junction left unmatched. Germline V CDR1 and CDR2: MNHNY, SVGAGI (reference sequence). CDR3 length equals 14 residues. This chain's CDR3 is CASSYSGLANEQFF. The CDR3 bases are TGTGCCAGCAGTTACTCTGGACTAGCCAATGAGCAGTTCTTC.

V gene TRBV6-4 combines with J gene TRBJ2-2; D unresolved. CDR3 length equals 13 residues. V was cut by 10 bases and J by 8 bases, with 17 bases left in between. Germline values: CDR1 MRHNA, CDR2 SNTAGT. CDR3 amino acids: CATQSPQFGELFF. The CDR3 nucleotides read TGTGCCACCCAGAGTCCGCAGTTTGGGGAGCTGTTTTTT.